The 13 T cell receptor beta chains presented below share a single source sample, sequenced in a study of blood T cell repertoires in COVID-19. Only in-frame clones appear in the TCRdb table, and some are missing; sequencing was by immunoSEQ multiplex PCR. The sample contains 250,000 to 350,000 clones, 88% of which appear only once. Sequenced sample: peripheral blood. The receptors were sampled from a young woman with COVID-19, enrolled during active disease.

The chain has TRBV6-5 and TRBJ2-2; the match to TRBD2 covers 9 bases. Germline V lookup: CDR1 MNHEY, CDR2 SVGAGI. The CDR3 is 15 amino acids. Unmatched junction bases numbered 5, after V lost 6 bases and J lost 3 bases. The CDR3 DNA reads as TGTGCCAGCAGAGTAGCGGGAGTGCACACCGGGGAGCTGTTTTTT. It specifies CASRVAGVHTGELFF.

CDR3 in amino acids: CASRQGAYGYTF. CDR3 nucleotide sequence: TGTGCCAGCAGGCAGGGGGCCTATGGCTACACCTTC. This chain joins TRBV6-5 and TRBJ1-2; TRBD1 agrees at 8 bases. From germline, CDR1 is MNHEY and CDR2 SVGAGI. Trimming took 6 bases from V and 4 from J; bases not matched to a gene: 1. This CDR3 contains 12 residues.

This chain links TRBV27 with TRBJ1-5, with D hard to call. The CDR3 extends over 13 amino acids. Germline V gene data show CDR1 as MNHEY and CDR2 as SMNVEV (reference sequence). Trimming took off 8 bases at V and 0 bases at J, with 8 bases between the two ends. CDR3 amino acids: CASALYSNQPQHF. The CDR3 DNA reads TGTGCCAGCGCCCTATATAGCAATCAGCCCCAGCATTTT.

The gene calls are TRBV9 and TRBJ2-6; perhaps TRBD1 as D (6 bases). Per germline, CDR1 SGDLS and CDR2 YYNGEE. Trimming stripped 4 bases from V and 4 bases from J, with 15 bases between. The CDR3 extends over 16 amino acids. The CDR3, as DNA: TGTGCCAGCAGCCCTGAGGGGGTAGCAGGGGCCAACGTCCTGACTTTC. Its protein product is CASSPEGVAGANVLTF.

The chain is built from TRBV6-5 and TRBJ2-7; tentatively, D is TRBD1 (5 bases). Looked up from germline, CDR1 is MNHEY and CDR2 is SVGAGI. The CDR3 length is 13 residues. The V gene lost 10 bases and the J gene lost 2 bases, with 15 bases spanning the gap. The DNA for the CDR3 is TGTGCCACCGAAGGTAAGACAGCCTACGAGCAGTACTTC. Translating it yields CATEGKTAYEQYF.

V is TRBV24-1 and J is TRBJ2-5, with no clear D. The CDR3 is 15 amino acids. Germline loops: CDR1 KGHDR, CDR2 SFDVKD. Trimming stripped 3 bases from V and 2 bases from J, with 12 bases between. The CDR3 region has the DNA TGTGCCACCAGTGATCCCCAGGCGAAACAAGAGACCCAGTACTTC. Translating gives CATSDPQAKQETQYF.

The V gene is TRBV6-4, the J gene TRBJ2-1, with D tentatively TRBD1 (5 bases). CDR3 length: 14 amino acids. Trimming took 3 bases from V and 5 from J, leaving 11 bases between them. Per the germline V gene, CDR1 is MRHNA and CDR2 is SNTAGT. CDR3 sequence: CASSDRGLDNEQFF. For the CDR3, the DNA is TGTGCCAGCAGTGATAGGGGATTGGACAATGAGCAGTTCTTC.

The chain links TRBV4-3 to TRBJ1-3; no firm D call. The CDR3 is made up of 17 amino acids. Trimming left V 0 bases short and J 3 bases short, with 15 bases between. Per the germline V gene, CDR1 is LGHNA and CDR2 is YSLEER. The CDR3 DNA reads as TGCGCCAGCAGCCAAGAGATCTCTATGACTGTTGGAAACACCATATATTTT. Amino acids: CASSQEISMTVGNTIYF.

The CDR3 region has the DNA TGTGCCAGCAGTGATAGGGACAGTTTCGGAAACACCATATATTTT. Its translation is CASSDRDSFGNTIYF. The rearrangement links TRBV2 to TRBJ1-3; TRBD1 aligns across 7 bases. From germline, CDR1 is SNHLY and CDR2 FYNNEI. Trimming took 3 bases from V and 4 from J; bases not matched to a gene: 6. The CDR3 is 15 residues long. Full variable domain (remainder filled in from reference TRBV2 and TRBJ1-3): EPEVTQTPSHQVTQMGQEVILRCVPISNHLYFYWYRQILGQKVEFLVSFYNNEISEKSEIFDDQFSVERPDGSNFTLKIRSTKLEDSAMYFCASSDRDSFGNTIYFGEGSWLTVV.

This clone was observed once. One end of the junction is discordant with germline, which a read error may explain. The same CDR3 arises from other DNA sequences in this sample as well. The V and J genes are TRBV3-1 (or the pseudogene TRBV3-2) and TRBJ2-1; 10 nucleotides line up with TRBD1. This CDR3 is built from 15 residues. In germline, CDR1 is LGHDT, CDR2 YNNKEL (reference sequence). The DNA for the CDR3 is TGTGCCAGCAGCCAAGGACAGGGGGCCTATAATGAGCAGTTCTTC. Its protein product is CASSQGQGAYNEQFF.

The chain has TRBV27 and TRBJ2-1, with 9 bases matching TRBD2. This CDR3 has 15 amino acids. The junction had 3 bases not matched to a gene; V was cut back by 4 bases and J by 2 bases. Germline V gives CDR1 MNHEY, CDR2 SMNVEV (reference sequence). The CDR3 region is CASSWGLAAYNEQFF. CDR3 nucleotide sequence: TGTGCCAGCAGTTGGGGACTAGCTGCCTACAATGAGCAGTTCTTC.

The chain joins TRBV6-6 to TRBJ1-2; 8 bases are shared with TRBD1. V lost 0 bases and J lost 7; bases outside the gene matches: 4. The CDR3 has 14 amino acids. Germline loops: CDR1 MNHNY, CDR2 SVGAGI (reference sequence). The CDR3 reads CASSYSQGAGGYTF. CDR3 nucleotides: TGTGCCAGCAGTTACTCCCAGGGGGCTGGTGGCTACACCTTC.

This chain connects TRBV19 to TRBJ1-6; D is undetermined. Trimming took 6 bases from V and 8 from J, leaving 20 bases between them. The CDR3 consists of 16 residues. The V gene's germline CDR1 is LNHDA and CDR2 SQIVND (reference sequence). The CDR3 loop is CASSPGFVSGDSPLHF. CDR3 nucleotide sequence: TGTGCCAGTAGCCCCGGGTTTGTGTCTGGAGATTCACCCCTCCACTTT.